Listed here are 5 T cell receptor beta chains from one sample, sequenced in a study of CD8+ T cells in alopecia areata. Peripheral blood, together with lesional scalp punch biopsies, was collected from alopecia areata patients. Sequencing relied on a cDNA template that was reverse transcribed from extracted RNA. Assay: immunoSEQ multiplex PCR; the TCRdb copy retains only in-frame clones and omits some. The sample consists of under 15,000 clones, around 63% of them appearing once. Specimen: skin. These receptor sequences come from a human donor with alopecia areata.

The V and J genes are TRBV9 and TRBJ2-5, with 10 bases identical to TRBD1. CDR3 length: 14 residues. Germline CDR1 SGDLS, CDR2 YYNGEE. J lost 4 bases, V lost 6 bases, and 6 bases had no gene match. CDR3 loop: CASTRQGASETQYF. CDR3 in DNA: TGTGCCAGCACACGACAGGGGGCATCAGAGACCCAGTACTTC.

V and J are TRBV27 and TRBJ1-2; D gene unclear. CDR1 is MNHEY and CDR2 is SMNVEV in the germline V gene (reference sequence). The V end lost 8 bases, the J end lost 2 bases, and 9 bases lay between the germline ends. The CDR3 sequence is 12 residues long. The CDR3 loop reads CASLSRNYGYTF. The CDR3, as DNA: TGTGCCAGCCTTTCTAGAAACTATGGCTACACCTTC.

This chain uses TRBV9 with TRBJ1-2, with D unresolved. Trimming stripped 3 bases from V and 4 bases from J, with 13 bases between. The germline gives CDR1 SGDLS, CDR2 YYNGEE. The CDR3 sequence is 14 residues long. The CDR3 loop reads CASSGPDGLYGYTF. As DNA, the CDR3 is TGTGCCAGCAGCGGTCCGGACGGGCTCTATGGCTACACCTTC.

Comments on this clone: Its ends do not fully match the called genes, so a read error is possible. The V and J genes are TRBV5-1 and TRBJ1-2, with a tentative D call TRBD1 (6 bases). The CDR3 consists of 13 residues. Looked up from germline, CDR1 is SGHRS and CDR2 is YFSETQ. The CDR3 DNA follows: TGTGCCAGCAGCTTGCCAGGGGACTATGGCTACACCTTC. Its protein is CASSLPGDYGYTF.

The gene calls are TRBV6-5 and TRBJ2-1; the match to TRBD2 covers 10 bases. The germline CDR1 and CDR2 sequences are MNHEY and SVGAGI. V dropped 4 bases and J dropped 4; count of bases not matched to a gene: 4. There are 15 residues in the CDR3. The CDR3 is CASSLASGSYNEQFF. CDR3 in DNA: TGTGCCAGCAGTTTGGCTAGCGGGAGTTACAATGAGCAGTTCTTC.